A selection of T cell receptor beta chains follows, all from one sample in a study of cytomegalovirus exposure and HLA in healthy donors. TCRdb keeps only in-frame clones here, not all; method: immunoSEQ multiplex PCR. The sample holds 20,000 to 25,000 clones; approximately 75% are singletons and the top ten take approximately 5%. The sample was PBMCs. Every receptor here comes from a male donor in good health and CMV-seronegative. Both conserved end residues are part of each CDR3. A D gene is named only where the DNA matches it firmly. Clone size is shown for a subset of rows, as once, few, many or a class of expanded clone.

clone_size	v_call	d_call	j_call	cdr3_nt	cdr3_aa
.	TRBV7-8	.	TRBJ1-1	TGTGCCAGCAGCTTAGGGACAGTGAACACTGAAGCTTTCTTT	CASSLGTVNTEAFF
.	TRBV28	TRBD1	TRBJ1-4	TGTGCCAGCAGTTTACCCGGGACAGCAAATGAAAAACTGTTTTTT	CASSLPGTANEKLFF
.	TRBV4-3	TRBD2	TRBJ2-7	TGCGCCAGCAGCCATTACCCCTTTGGGACTAGCGGGAGCTCCTACGAGCAGTACTTC	CASSHYPFGTSGSSYEQYF
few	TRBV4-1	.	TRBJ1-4	TGCGCCAGCAGCCGTTCAGGGGCAACTAATGAAAAACTGTTTTTT	CASSRSGATNEKLFF
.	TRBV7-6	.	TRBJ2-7	TGTGCCAGCAGCTCCGCAGACAGCTACGAGCAGTACTTC	CASSSADSYEQYF
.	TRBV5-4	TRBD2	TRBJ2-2	TGTGCCAGCAGCACCGGACTAGACCCAATGAACACCGGGGAGCTGTTTTTT	CASSTGLDPMNTGELFF
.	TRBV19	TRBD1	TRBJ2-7	TGTGCCAGTAGCGACCCTCGGACAGGGTCTTCCTACGAGCAGTACTTC	CASSDPRTGSSYEQYF
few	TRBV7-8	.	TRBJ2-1	TGTGCCAGCAGCCCTTTGGCGGGGAGCTCCTACAATGAGCAGTTCTTC	CASSPLAGSSYNEQFF
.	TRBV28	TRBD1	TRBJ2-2	TGTGCCAGCAGGCCCCCGGGACAGGGCACCACCGGGGAGCTGTTTTTT	CASRPPGQGTTGELFF
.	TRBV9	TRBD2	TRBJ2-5	TGTGCCAGCAGCGCCTCGGCGGGGGGGCGGCGGGAGACCCAGTACTTC	CASSASAGGRRETQYF
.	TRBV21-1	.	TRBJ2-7	TGTGCCAGCAGCATGGGACTAGCGGGAGCCTTCTACGAGCAGTACTTC	CASSMGLAGAFYEQYF
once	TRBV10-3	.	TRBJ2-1	TGTGCCATCAGTGAGTCTAAGCGGAGCTCCTACAATGAGCAGTTCTTC	CAISESKRSSYNEQFF
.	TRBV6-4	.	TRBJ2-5	TGTGCCAGCAGGGTTCCTATAATCTTGGCCCAGTACTTC	CASRVPIILAQYF
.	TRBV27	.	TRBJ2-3	TGTGCCAGCAGTTTATCAAGGGGTAGGGTACGCACAGATACGCAGTATTTT	CASSLSRGRVRTDTQYF
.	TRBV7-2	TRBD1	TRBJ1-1	TGTGCCAGCAGCCGCCCCGGGACAGACACTGAAGCTTTCTTT	CASSRPGTDTEAFF
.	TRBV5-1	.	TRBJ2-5	TGCGCCAGCAGCCTCGGGGTCCAAGAGACCCAGTACTTC	CASSLGVQETQYF
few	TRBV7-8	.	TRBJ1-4	TGTGCCAGCAGACCGGTCCGCGACTCGTCCAAACTGTTTTTT	CASRPVRDSSKLFF
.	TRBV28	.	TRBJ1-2	TGTGCCAGCAGTCCTGAGCCGTATGGCTACACCTTC	CASSPEPYGYTF
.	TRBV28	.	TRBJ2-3	TGTGCCAGCAGCGAAAAATCAGCAGATACGCAGTATTTT	CASSEKSADTQYF
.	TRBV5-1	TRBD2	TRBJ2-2	TGCGCCGCGCGACCCGGGACTAGCGGGGGAGAGGAGCTGTTTTTT	CAARPGTSGGEELFF
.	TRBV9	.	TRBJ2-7	TGTGCCAGCAGCGCTTCCTACGAGCAGTACTTC	CASSASYEQYF
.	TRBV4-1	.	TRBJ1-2	TGCGCCAGCAGCCAAGATAATTCGGCAGGGCCGGGCTATGGCTACACCTTC	CASSQDNSAGPGYGYTF
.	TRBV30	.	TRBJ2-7	TGTGCCTGGAGTCAGAACTACGAGCAGTACTTC	CAWSQNYEQYF
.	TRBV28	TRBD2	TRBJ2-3	TGTGCCGCCTCGGCTCGGCTAGCGGGCGCAGATACGCAGTATTTT	CAASARLAGADTQYF
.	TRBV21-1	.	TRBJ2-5	TGTGCCAGCACCCGGACTAGGTCGGAGACCCAGTACTTC	CASTRTRSETQYF
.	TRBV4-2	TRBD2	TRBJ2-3	TGTGCCAGCAGCCGTCCCGGGACTAGCGGGAGCACAGATACGCAGTATTTT	CASSRPGTSGSTDTQYF
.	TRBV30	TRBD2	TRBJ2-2	TGTGCCTGGGACGGGACTAGCGGGAACACCGGGGAGCTGTTTTTT	CAWDGTSGNTGELFF
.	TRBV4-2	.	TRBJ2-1	TGTGCCAGCAGCCAAGATTGGGACCGAGGGGGCAATGAGCAGTTCTTC	CASSQDWDRGGNEQFF
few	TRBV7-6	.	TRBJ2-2	TGTGCCAGCAGCTTAGCCATCCACGGGGAGCTGTTTTTT	CASSLAIHGELFF
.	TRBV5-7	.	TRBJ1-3	TGTGCCAGCAGCCTACGGTGCTCTGGAAACACCATATATTTT	CASSLRCSGNTIYF
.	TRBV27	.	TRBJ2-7	TGTGCCAGCAGTCACCCGACAGTCCCTCCACAGTACTTC	CASSHPTVPPQYF
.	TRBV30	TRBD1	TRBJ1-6	TGTGCCTGGAGTATAGGGAGGACAGGGCAGAATTCACCCCTCCACTTT	CAWSIGRTGQNSPLHF